A single sample gave rise to the 21 T cell receptor beta chains below, sequenced in a study of T cells in tuberculosis. Clones were sequenced by immunoSEQ multiplex PCR, and TCRdb holds only the in-frame ones, with some missing. The sample gives roughly 32,000 clones, roughly 96% of which show up once; about 2.2% is in the top ten. The sequencing sample was made of PBMCs. The source of these receptors is a donor between 10 and 35 years old with latent tuberculosis or without tuberculosis infection.

The rearrangement links TRBV7-9 to TRBJ1-2; 9 bases are shared with TRBD1. Unmatched junction bases numbered 6, after V lost 5 bases and J lost 2 bases. CDR1 and CDR2 from the germline V gene are SEHNR and FQNEAQ (reference sequence). The CDR3 spans 15 residues. The CDR3 DNA follows: TGTGCCAGCAGCCCCGGGACAGGGAGAAACTATGGCTACACCTTC. Protein sequence: CASSPGTGRNYGYTF.

This clone was observed a single time. This sequence joins TRBV7-9 and TRBJ2-1; 13 nucleotides agree with TRBD2. This CDR3 contains 14 residues. Trimming at V came to 10 bases and at J to 4 bases, leaving 4 bases not matched to a gene. In germline, CDR1 is SEHNR, CDR2 FQNEAQ (reference sequence). CDR3 sequence reads: CATQLAGGYNEQFF. CDR3 nucleotide sequence: TGTGCCACCCAACTAGCGGGAGGGTACAATGAGCAGTTCTTC.

In its sample, this clone was seen a few times. V gene TRBV27 combines with J gene TRBJ2-1, with D perhaps TRBD1 (6 bases). Germline CDR1 is MNHEY and CDR2 is SMNVEV (reference sequence). Trimming removed 2 bases at V and 7 bases at J, with 12 bases between. This CDR3 is built from 14 residues. CDR3 nucleotide sequence: TGTGCCAGCAGTTTAATGGCAGGGGTGAATGAGCAGTTCTTC. It is translated as CASSLMAGVNEQFF.

The J gene is TRBJ2-7, the V gene TRBV18, with 13 bases aligning to TRBD2. The trim removed 6 bases at V and 6 bases at J, leaving 5 bases unmatched. This CDR3 is 14 amino acids long. Germline loops: CDR1 KGHSH, CDR2 LQKENI. The CDR3 sequence: CASSGTSGESEQYF. Here the CDR3 DNA reads TGTGCCAGCTCGGGGACTAGCGGGGAGAGCGAGCAGTACTTC.

The rearrangement links TRBV2 to TRBJ1-3; TRBD1 matches 10 bases. The CDR3 runs 15 residues. Germline V gives CDR1 SNHLY, CDR2 FYNNEI. V dropped 5 bases and J dropped 2; count of bases not matched to a gene: 3. The CDR3 nucleotides are TGTGCCAGCAGTAGGGACAGGGGACCTGGAAACACCATATATTTT. It yields the protein CASSRDRGPGNTIYF.

The J gene is TRBJ1-1, the V gene TRBV6-5; D not resolved. The germline gives CDR1 MNHEY, CDR2 SVGAGI. Between the trimmed V and J ends, which lost 0 bases and 0 bases, there was a span of 2 bases. This CDR3 comprises 13 residues. CDR3 nucleotides: TGTGCCAGCAGTTACTCCTTGAACACTGAAGCTTTCTTT. It translates to CASSYSLNTEAFF.

V usage is TRBV5-5 and J usage is TRBJ1-1; D is undetermined. The CDR3 spans 12 residues. V lost 2 bases and J lost 3, with 5 bases in between. Germline CDR1 and CDR2: SGHKS and YYEKEE (reference sequence). CDR3 sequence reads: CASSFSDTEAFF. The CDR3 DNA follows: TGTGCCAGCAGCTTTTCCGACACTGAAGCTTTCTTT. Looking up the rest from reference TRBV5-5 and TRBJ1-1 gives the full variable domain: DAGVTQSPTHLIKTRGQQVTLRCSPISGHKSVSWYQQVLGQGPQFIFQYYEKEERGRGNFPDRFSARQFPNYSSELNVNALLLGDSALYLCASSFSDTEAFFGQGTRLTVV.

The V call is TRBV27, the J call TRBJ2-1; D gene unclear. The germline V gene has CDR1 MNHEY and CDR2 SMNVEV (reference sequence). V shed 3 bases and J shed 8 bases, with 5 bases lying between them. The CDR3 is 11 amino acids. CDR3 loop: CASSFYDEQFF. The CDR3 region has the DNA TGTGCCAGCAGTTTTTATGATGAGCAGTTCTTC.

The chain carries TRBV5-6 and TRBJ1-5; D unclear. V lost 0 bases and J lost 4, with 5 bases in between. This CDR3 has 13 residues. Per the germline V gene, CDR1 is SGHDT and CDR2 is YYEEEE. The chain's CDR3 is CASSLGQNQPQHF. As DNA, the CDR3 is TGTGCCAGCAGCTTGGGGCAGAATCAGCCCCAGCATTTT. The whole variable domain, remainder taken from reference TRBV5-6 and TRBJ1-5, is DAGVTQSPTHLIKTRGQQVTLRCSPKSGHDTVSWYQQALGQGPQFIFQYYEEEERQRGNFPDRFSGHQFPNYSSELNVNALLLGDSALYLCASSLGQNQPQHFGDGTRLSIL.

The J gene is TRBJ2-7, the V gene TRBV5-1; 16 positions match TRBD2. V lost 2 bases to trimming and J lost 7 bases; unmatched junction nucleotides: 9. CDR3 length equals 17 residues. In germline, CDR1 is SGHRS, CDR2 YFSETQ. The CDR3 DNA reads as TGCGCCAGCAGCTTAACCGGGACTAGCGGGAGGGCCAGGGAGCAGTACTTC. Protein product: CASSLTGTSGRAREQYF.

This chain uses TRBV15 with TRBJ2-3, with unresolved D. CDR3 length: 16 residues. Trimming pared 4 bases from V and 4 bases from J, leaving 18 bases between. Germline loops: CDR1 LNHNV, CDR2 YYDKDF (reference sequence). CDR3 nucleotide sequence: TGTGCCACCAGCATCCGCCGGCAGGTTCTGGCAGATACGCAGTATTTT. Translated: CATSIRRQVLADTQYF.

The V and J genes are TRBV30 and TRBJ1-2; 9 bases fit TRBD1. This CDR3 comprises 14 residues. V was pared by 6 bases and J by 7 bases, with 12 bases of the junction left unmatched. The V gene's germline CDR1 is GTSNPN and CDR2 SVGIG (reference sequence). The CDR3 DNA reads as TGTGCCTGTCAGCGGACAGGGGCGATTGGTGGCTACACCTTC. Translated, it gives CACQRTGAIGGYTF.

This sequence joins TRBV13 and TRBJ2-3, with a weak D call TRBD2 (6 bases). Germline assignment: CDR1 PRHDT and CDR2 FYEKMQ (reference sequence). V was cut by 5 bases and J by 3 bases, with 24 bases left in between. There are 18 residues in the CDR3. CDR3 sequence: CASSLRTSGEWGTDTQYF. The CDR3 DNA sequence: TGTGCCAGCAGCCTCAGAACCTCGGGGGAGTGGGGAACAGATACGCAGTATTTT.

This chain uses TRBV19 with TRBJ1-4; D ambiguous. CDR3 length: 17 amino acids. The V end was cut by 3 bases, the J end by 0 bases, with 14 bases between. The V gene's germline CDR1 is LNHDA and CDR2 SQIVND (reference sequence). CDR3 in DNA: TGTGCCAGTAGTATGACTGTCCTCGCCGCAACTAATGAAAAACTGTTTTTT. This encodes CASSMTVLAATNEKLFF.

J is TRBJ2-7 and V is TRBV27; D gene ambiguous. Trimming took 6 bases from V and 0 from J, leaving 9 bases between them. The CDR3 loop spans 13 amino acids. The germline V gene encodes CDR1 MNHEY and CDR2 SMNVEV (reference sequence). CDR3: CASSQAGSYEQYF. Written as DNA, the CDR3 is TGTGCCAGCAGCCAAGCAGGCTCCTACGAGCAGTACTTC.

The rearrangement joins TRBV14 to TRBJ2-1, with D maybe TRBD2 (6 bases). Trimming pared 4 bases from V and 15 bases from J, leaving 19 bases between. CDR1 is SGHDN and CDR2 is FVKESK in the germline V gene. The CDR3 length is 13 residues. The CDR3 loop is CASSLVLTSFLFF. For the CDR3, the DNA is TGTGCCAGCAGCCTCGTCCTGACTAGTTTCCTGTTCTTC. The variable domain in full, with the rest retrieved from reference TRBV14 and TRBJ2-1, is EAGVTQFPSHSVIEKGQTVTLRCDPISGHDNLYWYRRVMGKEIKFLLHFVKESKQDESGMPNNRFLAERTGGTYSTLKVQPAELEDSGVYFCASSLVLTSFLFFGPGTRLTVL.

The count of this clone is one. The chain recombines TRBV11-3 with TRBJ1-1; TRBD1 is a possible D gene (6 bases). Trimming cost V 3 bases and J 4 bases, with 9 bases left between them. The CDR3 length is 13 residues. The V gene's germline CDR1 is SGHNT and CDR2 YENEEA. The CDR3 DNA is TGTGCCAGCAGCTTGGAAGGGGGCACTGAAGCTTTCTTT. Translating it yields CASSLEGGTEAFF.

V and J are TRBV7-9 and TRBJ2-3; a weak D match, TRBD2 (5 bases). CDR1 is SEHNR, CDR2 FQNEAQ, per germline (reference sequence). Trimming removed 5 bases at V and 2 bases at J, with 8 bases between. The CDR3 is 13 residues long. CDR3 nucleotide sequence: TGTGCCAGCAGCACGACTAACACAGATACGCAGTATTTT. It yields the protein CASSTTNTDTQYF.

The chain employs TRBV27 and TRBJ1-2, with 9 bases aligning to TRBD1. With 4 bases clipped from V and 3 bases from J, the junction kept 9 bases outside the gene matches. The germline CDR1 and CDR2 sequences are MNHEY and SMNVEV (reference sequence). The CDR3 length is 16 residues. CDR3 DNA sequence: TGTGCCAGCAGTTCCGGGACAGGGTCAATTTACTATGGCTACACCTTC. Its protein is CASSSGTGSIYYGYTF.

The chain employs TRBV25-1 and TRBJ1-2, with D perhaps matching TRBD1 (5 bases). Germline-derived CDR1 and CDR2 are MGHDK and SYGVNS. The CDR3 length is 11 residues. Trimming took 3 bases from V and 8 from J, leaving 7 bases between them. The CDR3 region has the DNA TGTGCCAGCAGTGATGGGGCCGGCTACACCTTC. As protein: CASSDGAGYTF.

The rearrangement joins TRBV7-8 to TRBJ1-5, with D hard to call. V lost 2 bases and J 5 bases, leaving 10 bases between the germline ends. Germline V gene data show CDR1 as SGHVS and CDR2 as FQNEAQ. The CDR3 spans 14 residues. The CDR3 coding sequence is TGTGCCAGCAGCTTATTGTACTCGGATCAGCCCCAGCATTTT. Translating it yields CASSLLYSDQPQHF.